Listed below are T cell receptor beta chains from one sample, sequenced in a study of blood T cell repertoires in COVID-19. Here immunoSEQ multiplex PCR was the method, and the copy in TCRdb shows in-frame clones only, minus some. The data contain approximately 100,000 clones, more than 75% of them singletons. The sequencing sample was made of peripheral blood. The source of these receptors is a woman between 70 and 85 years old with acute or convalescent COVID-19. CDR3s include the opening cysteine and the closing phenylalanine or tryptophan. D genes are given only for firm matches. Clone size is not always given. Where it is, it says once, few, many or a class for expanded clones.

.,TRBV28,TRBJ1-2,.,CASSLVGQVGGGYTF,TGTGCCAGCAGTTTAGTCGGGCAGGTGGGGGGTGGCTACACCTTC
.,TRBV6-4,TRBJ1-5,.,CASSGTTVSNQPQHF,TGTGCCAGCAGTGGGACGACAGTAAGCAATCAGCCCCAGCATTTT
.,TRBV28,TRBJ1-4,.,CASSFVQGYEKLFF,TGTGCCAGCAGTTTCGTCCAGGGCTATGAAAAACTGTTTTTT
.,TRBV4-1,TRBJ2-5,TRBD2,CASSHQATGTSPWLKTQYF,TGCGCCAGCAGCCATCAGGCCACCGGGACTAGCCCATGGTTAAAGACCCAGTACTTC
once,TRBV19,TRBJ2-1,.,CASSGTYNEQFF,TGTGCCAGTAGCGGGACATACAATGAGCAGTTCTTC
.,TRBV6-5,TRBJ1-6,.,CASSRGSNNSPLHF,TGTGCCAGCTCCCGGGGGTCCAATAATTCACCCCTCCACTTT
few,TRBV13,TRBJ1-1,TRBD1,CASSLGDRVTEAFF,TGTGCCAGCAGCTTAGGAGACAGGGTCACTGAAGCTTTCTTT
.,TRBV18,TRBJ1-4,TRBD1,CASSPGQGGEKLFF,TGTGCCAGCTCACCAGGACAGGGAGGCGAAAAACTGTTTTTT
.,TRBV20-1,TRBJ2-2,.,CSASNSKGAGELFF,TGCAGTGCTAGTAACAGTAAGGGGGCCGGGGAGCTGTTTTTT
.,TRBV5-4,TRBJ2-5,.,CASSLGEERETQYF,TGTGCCAGCAGCTTGGGAGAGGAACGGGAGACCCAGTACTTC
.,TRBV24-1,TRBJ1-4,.,CATSDLPRGDGDEKLFF,TGTGCCACCAGTGACCTTCCCCGGGGAGACGGGGATGAAAAACTGTTTTTT
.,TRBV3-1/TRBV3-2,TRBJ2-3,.,CASGLLGFRPDTQYF,TGTGCCAGCGGATTGCTCGGGTTCCGACCAGATACGCAGTATTTT
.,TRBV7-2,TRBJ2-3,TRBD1,CASSSVGQGKDTQYF,TGTGCCAGCAGCTCCGTCGGACAGGGGAAAGATACGCAGTATTTT
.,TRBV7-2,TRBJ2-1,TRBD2,CASSSPVASGPYNEQFF,TGTGCCAGCAGCTCACCAGTCGCTAGCGGACCTTACAATGAGCAGTTCTTC
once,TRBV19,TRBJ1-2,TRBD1,CASSIDDREIPVECGYTF,TGTGCCAGTAGTATAGATGACAGGGAAATCCCGGTCGAGTGTGGCTACACCTTC
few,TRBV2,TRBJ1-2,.,CASIEESGRAYGGYTF,TGTGCCAGCATCGAAGAGTCGGGCAGGGCGTATGGAGGCTACACCTTC
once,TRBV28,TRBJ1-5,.,CASSLYRDGQPQHF,TGTGCCAGCAGTTTGTACAGGGATGGTCAGCCCCAGCATTTT
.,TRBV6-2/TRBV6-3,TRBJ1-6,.,CASSYGGSSYNSPLHF,TGTGCCAGCAGTTACGGTGGGAGCTCCTATAATTCACCCCTCCACTTT
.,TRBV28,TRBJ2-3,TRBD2,CASSLTGLAGIF,TGTGCCAGCAGCCTGACGGGACTAGCGGGGATATTT
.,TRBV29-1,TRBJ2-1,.,CSVRIQESNNEQFF,TGCAGCGTTAGGATACAGGAAAGCAACAATGAGCAGTTCTTC
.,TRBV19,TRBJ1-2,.,CASSNDPGRPNYGYTF,TGTGCCAGTAGTAACGATCCAGGGAGGCCTAACTATGGCTACACCTTC
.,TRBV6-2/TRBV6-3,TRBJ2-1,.,CASSYQGKNEQFF,TGTGCCAGCAGTTACCAGGGGAAGAATGAGCAGTTCTTC
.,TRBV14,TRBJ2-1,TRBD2,CASSQDLGLAGREQFF,TGTGCCAGCAGCCAAGATCTTGGACTAGCGGGACGCGAGCAGTTCTTC
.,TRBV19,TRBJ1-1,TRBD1,CASSPHRDSGSTEAFF,TGTGCCAGTAGTCCTCACCGGGACAGTGGTTCCACTGAAGCTTTCTTT
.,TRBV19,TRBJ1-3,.,CASSIDSFEKRNTIYF,TGTGCCAGTAGTATAGATTCGTTCGAGAAAAGAAACACCATATATTTT
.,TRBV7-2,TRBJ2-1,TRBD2,CASSLVSGLAHNEQFF,TGTGCCAGCAGCTTAGTTTCAGGACTAGCGCACAATGAGCAGTTCTTC
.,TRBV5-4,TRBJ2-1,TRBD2,CASSPGLADYNEQFF,TGTGCCAGCAGCCCGGGACTAGCGGACTACAATGAGCAGTTCTTC
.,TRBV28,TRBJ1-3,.,CASSFPTAGVNSGNTIYF,TGTGCCAGCAGTTTTCCTACTGCGGGCGTTAACTCTGGAAACACCATATATTTT
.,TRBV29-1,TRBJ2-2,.,CSAVPGQHGELFF,TGCAGCGCTGTGCCGGGACAACACGGGGAGCTGTTTTTT
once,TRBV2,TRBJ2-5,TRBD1,CASSQGALETQYF,TGTGCCAGCAGTCAGGGGGCGCTGGAGACCCAGTACTTC
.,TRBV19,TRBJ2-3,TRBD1,CASGTGYLTDTQYF,TGTGCCAGTGGGACAGGATATCTAACAGATACGCAGTATTTT
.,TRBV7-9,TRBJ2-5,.,CASSLGHNQYF,TGTGCCAGCAGCTTGGGACACAACCAGTACTTC
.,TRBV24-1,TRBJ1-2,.,CATSDGQVKGYTF,TGTGCCACCAGTGATGGTCAGGTCAAAGGCTACACCTTC